The table lists the clone carrying this TCR beta chain with a few counts. Its antigen is not known. These data are taken from a study of OX40 agonist ivuxolimab in advanced cancers. The study, taken as a whole, reports: CD8+ T cells (on average) carried more expanded clones than CD4+ T cells.

CDR3 size: 15 residues. The germline gives CDR1 LGHNA, CDR2 YNFKEQ. V was clipped by 0 bases and J by 2 bases, with 8 bases between them. Here immunoSEQ multiplex PCR was the method, and the copy in TCRdb shows in-frame clones only, minus some. The table shows 20,000 to 30,000 clones, with more than 80% occurring only once. This clonotype was sampled from an adult with an advanced solid tumor such as melanoma, head and neck, liver or kidney cancer. The sequencing used CD4+ or CD8+ T cells sorted from blood, collected in a trial of the OX40 agonist ivuxolimab. The chain employs TRBV4-2 and TRBJ2-1, with D perhaps matching TRBD1 (6 bases). CDR3 DNA: TGTGCCAGCAGCCAAGAAGGGGGACCCTACAATGAGCAGTTCTTC. Protein: CASSQEGGPYNEQFF.